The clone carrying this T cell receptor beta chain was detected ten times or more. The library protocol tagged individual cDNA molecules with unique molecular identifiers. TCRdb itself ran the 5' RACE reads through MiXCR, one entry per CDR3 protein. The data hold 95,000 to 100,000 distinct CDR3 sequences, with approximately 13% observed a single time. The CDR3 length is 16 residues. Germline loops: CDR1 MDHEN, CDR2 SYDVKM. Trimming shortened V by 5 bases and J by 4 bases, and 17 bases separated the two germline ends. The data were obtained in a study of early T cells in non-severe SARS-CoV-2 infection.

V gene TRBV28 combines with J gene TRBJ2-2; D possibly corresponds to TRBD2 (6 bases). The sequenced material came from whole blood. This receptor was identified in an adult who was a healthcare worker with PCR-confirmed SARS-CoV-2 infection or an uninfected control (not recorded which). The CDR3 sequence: CASSPPGSQSTGELFF. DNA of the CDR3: TGTGCCAGCAGTCCCCCCGGGAGCCAAAGCACCGGGGAGCTGTTTTTT.